A selection of T cell receptor beta chains follows, all from one sample in a study of blood T cell repertoires in COVID-19. This table comes from immunoSEQ multiplex PCR, and its TCRdb copy is limited to in-frame clones, with some not included. The repertoire holds some 300,000 clones, with about 87% as singletons. Sequenced material: peripheral blood. The receptors here all came from a woman in her 30s who had recovered from COVID-19. CDR3s include the opening cysteine and the closing phenylalanine or tryptophan. Fields, in order: clone size, J gene, V gene, D gene, CDR3 protein, CDR3 DNA. A D gene is named only where the DNA matches it firmly. Rows may omit the clone size; those that give it use once, few, many or a size class.

- TRBJ2-6 TRBV7-9 TRBD1 CASSRFGQGTSRANVLTF TGTGCCAGCAGCCGATTTGGACAGGGAACCTCTCGGGCCAACGTCCTGACTTTC
- TRBJ1-1 TRBV14 - CASSALAVNTEAFF TGTGCCAGCAGCGCCCTAGCGGTGAACACTGAAGCTTTCTTT
- TRBJ2-3 TRBV4-3 TRBD2 CASSPGTSGGAWTQYF TGCGCCAGCAGCCCTGGGACTAGCGGGGGGGCGTGGACGCAGTATTTT
- TRBJ1-3 TRBV6-5 - CASSPTTSNTIYF TGTGCCAGCAGTCCGACTACCTCAAACACCATATATTTT
- TRBJ2-1 TRBV4-2 TRBD2 CASSQGRERGNEQFF TGTGCCAGCAGCCAAGGAAGGGAGCGGGGGAATGAGCAGTTCTTC
once TRBJ2-7 TRBV13 TRBD1 CASSLLRFTGTVHEQYF TGTGCCAGCAGCCTATTAAGGTTTACCGGGACAGTCCACGAGCAGTACTTC
- TRBJ2-1 TRBV10-3 - CAISEGTLTNEQFF TGTGCCATCAGTGAGGGGACACTGACCAATGAGCAGTTCTTC
- TRBJ1-2 TRBV4-3 - CASSQEGYRTYGYTF TGCGCCAGCAGCCAAGAGGGTTACAGAACCTATGGCTACACCTTC
- TRBJ1-4 TRBV7-2 - CASSSPGSREKLFF TGTGCCAGCAGTTCTCCAGGGTCCAGGGAAAAACTGTTTTTT
- TRBJ1-1 TRBV5-1 - CASSLGDTNTEAFF TGCGCCAGCAGCTTGGGAGACACGAACACTGAAGCTTTCTTT
- TRBJ2-1 TRBV7-2 TRBD1 CASSLRSFAGTGVANEQFF TGTGCCAGCAGCTTACGTAGTTTTGCCGGGACAGGGGTGGCAAATGAGCAGTTCTTC
once TRBJ1-2 TRBV6-2/TRBV6-3 - CASSYSTRLGGFIDGYTF TGTGCCAGCAGTTACTCGACCAGGTTGGGGGGGTTCATCGATGGCTACACCTTC
- TRBJ2-3 TRBV11-2 - CASSQDRGTDTQYF TGTGCCAGCAGCCAGGACAGAGGCACAGATACGCAGTATTTT
- TRBJ2-7 TRBV3-1/TRBV3-2 - CASSQGAGNSYEQYF TGTGCCAGCAGCCAAGGGGCGGGAAACTCCTACGAGCAGTACTTC
- TRBJ1-1 TRBV11-2 - CASSSLGHQNTEAFF TGTGCCAGCAGCTCTCTAGGACATCAGAACACTGAAGCTTTCTTT
- TRBJ1-2 TRBV5-1 - CASSFDRPDYGYTF TGCGCCAGCAGCTTCGACAGGCCCGACTATGGCTACACCTTC
- TRBJ2-7 TRBV7-9 - CASSSRGLTGTYEQYF TGTGCCAGCAGCTCTCGTGGACTAACCGGCACTTACGAGCAGTACTTC
- TRBJ2-2 TRBV19 TRBD1 CASSMAPGGQTGELFF TGTGCCAGTAGTATGGCACCAGGGGGCCAGACCGGGGAGCTGTTTTTT
- TRBJ2-3 TRBV6-5 - CASAGPRTDTQYF TGTGCCTCGGCGGGGCCCCGCACAGATACGCAGTATTTT
- TRBJ1-2 TRBV15 - CATRGQPYGYTF TGTGCCACTCGTGGGCAGCCCTATGGCTACACCTTC
- TRBJ1-6 TRBV9 - CASSAGIAYNSPLHF TGTGCCAGCAGCGCAGGGATCGCCTATAATTCACCCCTCCACTTT
- TRBJ2-5 TRBV2 - CASSPNTEGAQYF TGTGCCAGCAGTCCCAACACGGAAGGGGCCCAGTACTTC
- TRBJ2-7 TRBV6-5 - CASSYSRAFYEQYF TGTGCCAGCAGTTACTCGCGGGCTTTCTACGAGCAGTACTTC
- TRBJ1-4 TRBV29-1 TRBD1 CSVRDRATNEKLFF TGCAGCGTCCGGGACAGAGCAACTAATGAAAAACTGTTTTTT
- TRBJ2-1 TRBV2 TRBD2 CASSESLAGGYNEQFF TGTGCCAGCAGTGAATCCCTAGCGGGGGGGTACAATGAGCAGTTCTTC
- TRBJ2-5 TRBV28 TRBD2 CASSLGASGGETQYF TGTGCCAGCAGTTTAGGGGCTAGCGGGGGGGAGACCCAGTACTTC
- TRBJ2-1 TRBV2 - CASSGGGNEQFF TGTGCCAGCAGTGGAGGGGGCAATGAGCAGTTCTTC
- TRBJ2-7 TRBV5-4 - CASSFDSYEQYF TGTGCCAGCAGCTTTGACAGCTACGAGCAGTACTTC
- TRBJ2-5 TRBV5-1 - CASSRQQETQYF TGCGCCAGCTCCCGACAGCAAGAGACCCAGTACTTC
- TRBJ1-1 TRBV4-1 TRBD1 CASSRGTGAGEAFF TGCGCCAGCAGCCGAGGGACAGGGGCAGGTGAAGCTTTCTTT
- TRBJ2-4 TRBV7-2 - CASSPGTKNIQYF TGTGCCAGCAGCCCCGGGACTAAAAACATTCAGTACTTC
- TRBJ2-3 TRBV29-1 TRBD1 CSVCTGASTDTQYF TGCAGCGTTTGTACAGGGGCGTCCACAGATACGCAGTATTTT
- TRBJ2-3 TRBV19 - CASSMRQGTDTQYF TGTGCCAGTAGTATGAGGCAGGGTACAGATACGCAGTATTTT
- TRBJ2-6 TRBV27 - CASSFSGANVLTF TGTGCCAGCAGTTTTAGTGGGGCCAACGTCCTGACTTTC
once TRBJ1-2 TRBV14 - CASNGQLSDGYTF TGTGCCAGCAACGGACAGCTCTCGGATGGCTACACCTTC
once TRBJ1-6 TRBV2 - CASKPSGRNSPLHF TGTGCCAGCAAACCCTCCGGGAGGAATTCACCCCTCCACTTT
once TRBJ2-2 TRBV14 TRBD1 CASSSHRGDTGELFF TGTGCCAGCAGCTCTCACAGGGGAGACACCGGGGAGCTGTTTTTT
- TRBJ2-2 TRBV7-3 TRBD2 CASRLAGGPNTGELFF TGTGCCAGCAGACTAGCGGGGGGTCCCAACACCGGGGAGCTGTTTTTT
- TRBJ2-4 TRBV6-4 - CASRPGLIAKNIQYF TGTGCCAGCAGACCGGGACTGATAGCCAAAAACATTCAGTACTTC
- TRBJ1-2 TRBV28 - CASSIGQIYGYTF TGTGCCAGCAGTATCGGACAAATCTATGGCTACACCTTC
- TRBJ2-1 TRBV19 - CASSIVGGGLYNEQFF TGTGCCAGTAGTATAGTGGGGGGGGGCCTCTACAATGAGCAGTTCTTC
- TRBJ1-2 TRBV6-5 TRBD1 CASSPGTGIYGYTF TGTGCCAGCAGCCCCGGGACAGGGATCTATGGCTACACCTTC
once TRBJ1-5 TRBV21-1 - CASSKAPRSIGTGVLQPQHF TGTGCCAGCAGCAAAGCCCCTAGATCAATCGGGACAGGCGTTTTGCAGCCCCAGCATTTT
- TRBJ1-1 TRBV19 - CASTLRPQGGNTEAFF TGTGCCAGTACCCTGCGACCCCAGGGAGGAAACACTGAAGCTTTCTTT
- TRBJ2-3 TRBV19 - CASSEGPRGDTQYF TGTGCCAGTAGTGAAGGTCCACGGGGAGATACGCAGTATTTT
- TRBJ2-5 TRBV7-2 - CASSLARVAQETQYF TGTGCCAGCAGCTTAGCGCGGGTGGCCCAAGAGACCCAGTACTTC
- TRBJ1-1 TRBV28 - CASTRGALEAFF TGTGCCAGCACCAGAGGAGCACTTGAAGCTTTCTTT
- TRBJ1-4 TRBV4-1 - CASSQERGGNEKLFF TGCGCCAGCAGCCAGGAGAGGGGAGGGAATGAAAAACTGTTTTTT
- TRBJ2-7 TRBV5-1 - CASSLTGQSYEQYF TGCGCCAGCAGCTTGACAGGACAGTCGTACGAGCAGTACTTC
- TRBJ2-1 TRBV5-5 TRBD1 CASSLEDRGEQFF TGTGCCAGCAGCTTGGAGGACAGGGGTGAGCAGTTCTTC
once TRBJ1-1 TRBV5-1 - CASSPQIPVNTEAFF TGCGCCAGCAGTCCCCAAATACCGGTGAATACTGAAGCTTTCTTT